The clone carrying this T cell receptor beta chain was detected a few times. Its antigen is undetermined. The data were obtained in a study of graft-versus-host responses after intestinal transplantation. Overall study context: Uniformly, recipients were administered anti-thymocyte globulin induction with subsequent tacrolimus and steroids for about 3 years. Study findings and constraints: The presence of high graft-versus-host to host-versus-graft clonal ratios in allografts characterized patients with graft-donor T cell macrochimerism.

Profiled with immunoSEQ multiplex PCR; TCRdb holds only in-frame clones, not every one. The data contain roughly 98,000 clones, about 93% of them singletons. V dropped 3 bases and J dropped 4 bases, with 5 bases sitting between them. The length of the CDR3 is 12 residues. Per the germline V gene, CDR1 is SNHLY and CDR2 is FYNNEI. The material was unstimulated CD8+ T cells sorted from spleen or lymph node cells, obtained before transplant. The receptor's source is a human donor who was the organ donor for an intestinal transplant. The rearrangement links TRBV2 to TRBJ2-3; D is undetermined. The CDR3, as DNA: TGTGCCAGCAGTGACTCCCCAGATACGCAGTATTTT. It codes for CASSDSPDTQYF.